The next 22 T cell receptor beta chains were all read from a single sample in a study of identical twins. MiXCR, applied by TCRdb to the 5' RACE reads, yields one record per CDR3 protein. The table records 690,000 or so distinct CDR3 sequences, 6% to 6.5% of them present only once. Sequenced: naive T cells sorted from blood. These receptor sequences come from a man aged 18 to 30 in good health.

The J gene is TRBJ2-5, the V gene TRBV11-2, with D uncertain. The CDR3 consists of 14 residues. Germline lookup yields CDR1 SGHAT and CDR2 FQNNGV. Between the trimmed V and J ends, which lost 0 bases and 5 bases, there was a span of 10 bases. The CDR3 loop reads CASSLDLGLETQYF. As DNA, the CDR3 is TGTGCCAGCAGCTTAGATCTGGGTCTGGAGACCCAGTACTTC.

This clonotype was counted many times. The gene calls are TRBV28 and TRBJ2-7, with unresolved D. Germline V gene data show CDR1 as MDHEN and CDR2 as SYDVKM. Trimming removed 8 bases from V and 9 bases from J, with 17 bases in between. The CDR3 extends over 12 amino acids. CDR3 DNA sequence: TGTGCCAGCTCCCTCCTCGAGTTCGGGCAGTACTTC. Amino acid sequence: CASSLLEFGQYF.

The V and J genes are TRBV21-1 and TRBJ2-7; TRBD1, the D gene given by the table, was not confirmed from the DNA. TRBV21-1 is an annotated pseudogene. The CDR3 consists of 16 residues. The DNA for the CDR3 is TGTGCCAGCAGCAAAGCTAACCCCCGGGGCCTCTACGAGCAGTACGTC. It translates to CASSKANPRGLYEQYV.

The V call is TRBV7-9, the J call TRBJ2-1; TRBD2 aligns across 9 bases. The CDR3 runs 16 residues. The trim removed 3 bases at V and 8 bases at J, leaving 11 bases unmatched. Germline CDR1 is SEHNR and CDR2 is FQNEAQ (reference sequence). The CDR3: CASSFAAGGSIYEQFF. The CDR3 DNA sequence: TGTGCCAGCAGCTTTGCTGCGGGAGGGTCAATCTATGAGCAGTTCTTC.

At least ten counts were recorded for this clonotype. The chain links TRBV12-3 or TRBV12-4 to TRBJ1-1, with D maybe TRBD1 (6 bases). The CDR3 length is 14 residues. Trimming cost V 7 bases and J 5 bases, with 17 bases left between them. This chain's CDR3 is CASIEQGRRTEAFF. Here the CDR3 DNA reads TGTGCCAGCATCGAACAGGGCCGTCGGACTGAAGCTTTCTTT.

This clonotype showed up just a few times. The rearrangement joins TRBV20-1 to TRBJ2-7; the match to TRBD1 covers 7 bases. V trimming: 5 bases; J trimming: 1 base; junction bases outside the gene matches: 5. The CDR3 is 13 amino acids. Germline lookup yields CDR1 DFQATT and CDR2 SNEGSKA (reference sequence). The CDR3 spells CSAYRGNSYEQYF. The CDR3 DNA is TGCAGTGCTTACAGGGGTAATTCCTACGAGCAGTACTTC.

This clonotype was observed at least ten times. J is TRBJ1-1 and V is TRBV29-1; D possibly corresponds to TRBD1 (5 bases). This CDR3 has 13 residues. The ends were cut back, 4 bases at V and 3 bases at J, with 12 bases in the middle. From germline, CDR1 is SQVTM and CDR2 ANQGSEA. CDR3 loop: CSVVGRTHTEAFF. CDR3 bases: TGCAGCGTTGTAGGCAGGACACACACTGAAGCTTTCTTT.

This clonotype was seen more than once but under ten times. CDR3 in amino acids: CASSFSLVPDTEAFF. CDR3 bases: TGTGCCAGCAGCTTTAGTCTCGTCCCGGACACTGAAGCTTTCTTT. The chain recombines TRBV11-2 with TRBJ1-1, with D hard to call. The CDR3 is 15 residues long. CDR1 is SGHAT and CDR2 is FQNNGV in the germline V gene. Trimming took off 3 bases at V and 3 bases at J, with 14 bases between the two ends. Together with reference TRBV11-2 and TRBJ1-1, the CDR3 gives the full variable domain: EAGVAQSPRYKIIEKRQSVAFWCNPISGHATLYWYQQILGQGPKLLIQFQNNGVVDDSQLPKDRFSAERLKGVDSTLKIQPAKLEDSAVYLCASSFSLVPDTEAFFGQGTRLTVV.

This clonotype was seen repeatedly, ten times or more. This chain uses TRBV29-1 with TRBJ2-3; 8 nucleotides agree with TRBD2. In germline, CDR1 is SQVTM, CDR2 ANQGSEA. There are 14 residues in the CDR3. Trimming took 3 bases from V and 4 from J; bases not matched to a gene: 6. The CDR3 DNA sequence: TGCAGCGTTGAGGACGGGAGGGCCGCAGATACGCAGTATTTT. Amino acid sequence: CSVEDGRAADTQYF.

This clonotype was seen many times. The chain combines TRBV29-1 with TRBJ2-7, with TRBD1 matching 7 bases. Germline lookup yields CDR1 SQVTM and CDR2 ANQGSEA. V lost 8 bases and J lost 9; bases outside the gene matches: 22. The CDR3 covers 15 residues. The CDR3 is CSSSPGTENPLGQYV. The CDR3 DNA reads TGCAGCTCTTCCCCTGGGACAGAAAACCCCCTTGGGCAGTACGTC.

Remarks on this clonotype: A much larger clone lies one base from this, so it may be a read error. The chain carries TRBV5-1 and TRBJ2-7; a weak D match, TRBD1 (5 bases). The V and J ends lost 4 bases and 0 bases respectively, with 8 bases between them. The CDR3 runs to 13 residues. CDR1 and CDR2 from the germline V gene are SGHRS and YFSETQ. CDR3: CASSEDNSYEQYF. DNA for the CDR3: TGCGCCAGCAGCGAGGACAACTCCTACGAGCAGTACTTC. Filled out from reference TRBV5-1 and TRBJ2-7, the complete variable domain reads KAGVTQTPRYLIKTRGQQVTLSCSPISGHRSVSWYQQTPGQGLQFLFEYFSETQRNKGNFPGRFSGRQFSNSRSEMNVSTLELGDSALYLCASSEDNSYEQYFGPGTRLTVT.

The chain is built from TRBV5-5 and TRBJ1-5; no firm D call. The CDR3 extends over 14 amino acids. Trimming shortened V by 4 bases and J by 6 bases, and 14 bases separated the two germline ends. Germline V gene sequence: CDR1 SGHKS, CDR2 YYEKEE (reference sequence). CDR3 region: CASSPGRDIQPQHF. CDR3 nucleotide sequence: TGTGCCAGCAGCCCGGGGAGGGATATTCAGCCCCAGCATTTT.

The chain carries TRBV20-1 and TRBJ2-2; TRBD1 is a possible D gene (6 bases). The V gene lost 6 bases and the J gene lost 2 bases, with 16 bases spanning the gap. Germline V gives CDR1 DFQATT, CDR2 SNEGSKA (reference sequence). This CDR3 region has 15 residues. The CDR3 here is CSAEAGAGNTGELFF. In DNA, the CDR3 is TGCAGTGCGGAGGCAGGGGCCGGTAACACCGGGGAGCTGTTTTTT.

This clonotype was detected only a few times. The chain employs TRBV7-2 and TRBJ2-5; D might be TRBD2 (5 bases). The germline CDR1 and CDR2 sequences are SGHTA and FQGNSA. CDR3 length: 17 residues. Deletions cut 4 bases from V and 2 bases from J, with 20 bases between. The CDR3 spells CASSSLPGRAPQETQYF. The CDR3 DNA sequence: TGTGCCAGCAGCTCTCTCCCTGGGCGGGCCCCACAAGAGACCCAGTACTTC. The complete variable domain, with remaining parts taken from reference TRBV7-2 and TRBJ2-5, reads GAGVSQSPSNKVTEKGKDVELRCDPISGHTALYWYRQSLGQGLEFLIYFQGNSAPDKSGLPSDRFSAERTGGSVSTLTIQRTQQEDSAVYLCASSSLPGRAPQETQYFGPGTRLLVL.

This clonotype was picked up many times. V and J are TRBV10-3 and TRBJ1-2; 11 bases line up with TRBD1. The trim removed 5 bases at V and 10 bases at J, leaving 6 bases unmatched. This CDR3 has 13 amino acids. Germline assignment: CDR1 ENHRY and CDR2 SYGVKD. CDR3 nucleotide sequence: TGTGCCATCAGTAGGGGACAGGGGGGTGCCTACACCTTC. Amino acids: CAISRGQGGAYTF.

This clonotype was observed at least ten times. The J gene is TRBJ2-7, the V gene TRBV6-2 or TRBV6-3, with TRBD2 as a possible D gene (5 bases). Trimming stripped 7 bases from V and 4 bases from J, with 14 bases between. This CDR3 comprises 13 residues. In germline, CDR1 is MNHEY, CDR2 SVGEGT. CDR3 DNA: TGTGCCAGCACCCCGACTGGACTTTACGAGCAGTACTTC. Its protein product is CASTPTGLYEQYF.

At least ten counts were recorded for this clonotype. The rearrangement joins TRBV6-5 to TRBJ2-4; D is tentatively TRBD1 or TRBD2 (5 bases each). CDR3 length: 14 amino acids. Germline V CDR1 and CDR2: MNHEY, SVGAGI. Trimming stripped 4 bases from V and 0 bases from J, with 7 bases between. The chain's CDR3 is CASSLGPAKNIQYF. CDR3 DNA sequence: TGTGCCAGCAGTTTGGGACCAGCCAAAAACATTCAGTACTTC.

This clonotype was observed many times. V usage is TRBV12-3 or TRBV12-4 and J usage is TRBJ2-7; D is unresolved. This CDR3 contains 13 residues. V lost 3 bases to trimming and J lost 0 bases, with 6 bases between them. In DNA form, the CDR3 reads TGTGCCAGCAGTTTGGCGAGCTCCTACGAGCAGTACGTC. Protein product: CASSLASSYEQYV.

This clonotype was seen at least ten times. This sequence joins TRBV29-1 and TRBJ2-1, with D hard to call. Germline V gives CDR1 SQVTM, CDR2 ANQGSEA. The V end was cut by 5 bases, the J end by 6 bases, with 8 bases between. This CDR3 is built from 11 residues. The CDR3 loop reads CSVNAINEQFF. CDR3 nucleotide sequence: TGCAGCGTTAACGCTATCAATGAGCAGTTCTTC.

This clonotype was observed at least ten times. This rearrangement joins TRBV7-2 to TRBJ2-5; D ambiguous. CDR1 SGHTA and CDR2 FQGNSA come from the germline V gene. V dropped 5 bases and J dropped 3 bases, with 7 bases sitting between them. The CDR3 contains 12 residues. In nucleotides, the CDR3 is TGTGCCAGCAGCCCCGCCAAAGAGACCCAGTACTTC. Its protein product is CASSPAKETQYF.

This clonotype was seen many times. The rearrangement uses TRBV20-1 and TRBJ2-1, with 8 bases identical to TRBD2. CDR3 length: 15 residues. Germline assignment: CDR1 DFQATT and CDR2 SNEGSKA (reference sequence). The V segment lost 5 bases and the J segment 5 bases; nucleotides outside the gene matches: 11. The DNA of the CDR3 is TGCAGTGCTGGGCCCTTTCGGGAGGGCCACAATGAGCAGTTCTTC. Protein: CSAGPFREGHNEQFF.

This clonotype has a handful of counts. V gene TRBV5-1 combines with J gene TRBJ1-6; D is unresolved. Germline CDR1 is SGHRS and CDR2 is YFSETQ. The V gene lost 5 bases and the J gene lost 7 bases, with 10 bases spanning the gap. The CDR3 totals 13 residues. CDR3 protein: CASRAMVNSPLHF. As DNA, the CDR3 is TGCGCCAGCAGGGCCATGGTGAATTCACCCCTCCACTTT. The variable domain in full, completed from reference TRBV5-1 and TRBJ1-6, reads KAGVTQTPRYLIKTRGQQVTLSCSPISGHRSVSWYQQTPGQGLQFLFEYFSETQRNKGNFPGRFSGRQFSNSRSEMNVSTLELGDSALYLCASRAMVNSPLHFGNGTRLTVT.